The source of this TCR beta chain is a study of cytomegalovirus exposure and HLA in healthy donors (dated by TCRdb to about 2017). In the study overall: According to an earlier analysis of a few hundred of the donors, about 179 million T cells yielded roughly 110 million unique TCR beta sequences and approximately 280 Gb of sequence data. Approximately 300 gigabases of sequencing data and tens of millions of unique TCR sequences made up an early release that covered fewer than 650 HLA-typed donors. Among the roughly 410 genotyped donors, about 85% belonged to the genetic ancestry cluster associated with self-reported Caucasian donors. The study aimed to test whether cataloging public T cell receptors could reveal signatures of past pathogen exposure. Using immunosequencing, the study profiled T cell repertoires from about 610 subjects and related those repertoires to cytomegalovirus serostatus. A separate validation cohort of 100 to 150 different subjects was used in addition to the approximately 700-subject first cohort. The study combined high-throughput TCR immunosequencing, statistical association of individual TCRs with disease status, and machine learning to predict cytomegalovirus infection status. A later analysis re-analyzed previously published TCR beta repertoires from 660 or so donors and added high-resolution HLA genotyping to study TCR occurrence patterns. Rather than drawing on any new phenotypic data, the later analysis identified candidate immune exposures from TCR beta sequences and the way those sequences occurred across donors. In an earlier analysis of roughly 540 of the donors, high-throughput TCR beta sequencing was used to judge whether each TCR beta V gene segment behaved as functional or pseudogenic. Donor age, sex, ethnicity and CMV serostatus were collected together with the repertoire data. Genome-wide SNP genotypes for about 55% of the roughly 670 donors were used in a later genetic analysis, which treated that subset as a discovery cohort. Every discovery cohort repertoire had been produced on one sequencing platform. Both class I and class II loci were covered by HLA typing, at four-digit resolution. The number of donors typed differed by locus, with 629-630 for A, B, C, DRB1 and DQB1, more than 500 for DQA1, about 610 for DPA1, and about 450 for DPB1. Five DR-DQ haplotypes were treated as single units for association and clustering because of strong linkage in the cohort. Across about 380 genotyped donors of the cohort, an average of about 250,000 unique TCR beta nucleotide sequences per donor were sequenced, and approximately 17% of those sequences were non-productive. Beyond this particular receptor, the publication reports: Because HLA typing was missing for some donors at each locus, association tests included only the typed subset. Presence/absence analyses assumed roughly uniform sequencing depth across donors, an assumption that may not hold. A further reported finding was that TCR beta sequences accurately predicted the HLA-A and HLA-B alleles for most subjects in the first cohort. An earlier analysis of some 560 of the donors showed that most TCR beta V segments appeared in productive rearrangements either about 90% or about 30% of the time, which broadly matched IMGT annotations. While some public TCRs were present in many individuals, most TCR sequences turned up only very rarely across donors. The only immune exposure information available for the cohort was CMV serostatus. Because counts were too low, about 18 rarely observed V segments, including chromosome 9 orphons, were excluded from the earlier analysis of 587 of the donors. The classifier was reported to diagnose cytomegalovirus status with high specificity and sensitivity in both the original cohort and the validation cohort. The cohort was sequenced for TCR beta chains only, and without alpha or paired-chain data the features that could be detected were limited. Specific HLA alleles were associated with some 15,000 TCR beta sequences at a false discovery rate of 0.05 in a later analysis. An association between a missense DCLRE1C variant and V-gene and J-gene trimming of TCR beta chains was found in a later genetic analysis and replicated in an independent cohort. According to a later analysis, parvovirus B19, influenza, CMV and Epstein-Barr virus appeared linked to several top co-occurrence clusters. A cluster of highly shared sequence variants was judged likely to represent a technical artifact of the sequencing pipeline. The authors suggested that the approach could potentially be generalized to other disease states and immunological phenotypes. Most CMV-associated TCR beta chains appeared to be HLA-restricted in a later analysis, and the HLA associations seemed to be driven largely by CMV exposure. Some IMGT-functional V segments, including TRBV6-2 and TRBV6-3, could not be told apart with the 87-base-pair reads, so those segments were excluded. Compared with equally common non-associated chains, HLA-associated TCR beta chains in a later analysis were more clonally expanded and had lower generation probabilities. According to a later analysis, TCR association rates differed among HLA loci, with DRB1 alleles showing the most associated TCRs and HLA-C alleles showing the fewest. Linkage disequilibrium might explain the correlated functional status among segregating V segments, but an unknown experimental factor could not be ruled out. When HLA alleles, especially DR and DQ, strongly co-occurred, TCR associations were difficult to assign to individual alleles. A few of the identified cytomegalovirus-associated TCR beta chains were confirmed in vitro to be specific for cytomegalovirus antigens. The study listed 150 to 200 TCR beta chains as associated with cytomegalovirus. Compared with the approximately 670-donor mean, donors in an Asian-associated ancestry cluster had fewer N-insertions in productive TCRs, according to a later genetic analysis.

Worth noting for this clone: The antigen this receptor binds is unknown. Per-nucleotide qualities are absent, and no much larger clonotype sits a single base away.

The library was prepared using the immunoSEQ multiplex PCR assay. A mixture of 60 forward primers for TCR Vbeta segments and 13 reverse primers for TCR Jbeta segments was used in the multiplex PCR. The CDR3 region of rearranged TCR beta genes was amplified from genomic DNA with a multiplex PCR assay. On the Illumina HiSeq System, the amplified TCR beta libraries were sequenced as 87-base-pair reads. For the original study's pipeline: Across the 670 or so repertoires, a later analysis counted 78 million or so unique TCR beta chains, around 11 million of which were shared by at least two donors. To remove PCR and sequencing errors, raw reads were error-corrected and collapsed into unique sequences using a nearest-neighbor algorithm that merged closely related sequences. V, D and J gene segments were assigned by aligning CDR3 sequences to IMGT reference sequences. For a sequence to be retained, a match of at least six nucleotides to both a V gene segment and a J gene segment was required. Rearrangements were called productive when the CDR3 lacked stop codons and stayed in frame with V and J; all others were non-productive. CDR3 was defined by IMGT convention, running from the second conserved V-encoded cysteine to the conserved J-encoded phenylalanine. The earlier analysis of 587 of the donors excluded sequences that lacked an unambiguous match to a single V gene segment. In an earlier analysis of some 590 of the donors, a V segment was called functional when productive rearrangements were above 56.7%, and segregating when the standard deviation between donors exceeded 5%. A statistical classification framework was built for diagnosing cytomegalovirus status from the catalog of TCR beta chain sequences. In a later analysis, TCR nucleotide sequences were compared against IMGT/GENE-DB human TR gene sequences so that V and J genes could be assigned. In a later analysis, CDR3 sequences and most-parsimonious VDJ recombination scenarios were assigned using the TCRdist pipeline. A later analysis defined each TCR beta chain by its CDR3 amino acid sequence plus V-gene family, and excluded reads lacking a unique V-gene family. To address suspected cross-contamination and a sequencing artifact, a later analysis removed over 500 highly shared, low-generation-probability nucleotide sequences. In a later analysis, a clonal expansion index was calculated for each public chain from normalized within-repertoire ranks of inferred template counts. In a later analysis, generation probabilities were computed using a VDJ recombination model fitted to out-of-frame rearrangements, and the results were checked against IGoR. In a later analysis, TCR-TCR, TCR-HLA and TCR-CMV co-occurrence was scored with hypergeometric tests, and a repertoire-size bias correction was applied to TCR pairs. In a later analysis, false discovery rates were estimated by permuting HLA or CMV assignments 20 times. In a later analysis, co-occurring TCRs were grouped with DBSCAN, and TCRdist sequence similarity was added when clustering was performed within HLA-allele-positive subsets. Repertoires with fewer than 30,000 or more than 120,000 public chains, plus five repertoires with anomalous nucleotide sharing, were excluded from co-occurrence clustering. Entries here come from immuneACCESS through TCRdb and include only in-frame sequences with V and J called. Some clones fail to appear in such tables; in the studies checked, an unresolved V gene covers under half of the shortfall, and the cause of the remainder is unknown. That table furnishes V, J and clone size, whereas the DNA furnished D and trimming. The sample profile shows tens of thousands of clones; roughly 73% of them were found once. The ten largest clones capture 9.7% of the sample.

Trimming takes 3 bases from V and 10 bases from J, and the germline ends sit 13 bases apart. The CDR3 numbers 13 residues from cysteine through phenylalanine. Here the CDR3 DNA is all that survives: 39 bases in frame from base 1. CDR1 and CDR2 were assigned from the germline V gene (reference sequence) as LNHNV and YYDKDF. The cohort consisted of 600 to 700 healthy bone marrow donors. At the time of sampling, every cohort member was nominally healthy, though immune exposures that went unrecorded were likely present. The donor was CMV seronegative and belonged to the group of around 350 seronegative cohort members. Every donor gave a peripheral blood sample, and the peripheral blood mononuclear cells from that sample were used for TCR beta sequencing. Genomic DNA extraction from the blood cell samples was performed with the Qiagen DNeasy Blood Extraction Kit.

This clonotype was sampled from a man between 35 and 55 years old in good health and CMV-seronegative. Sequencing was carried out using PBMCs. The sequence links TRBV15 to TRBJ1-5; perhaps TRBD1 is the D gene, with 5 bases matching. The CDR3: CATSSKSGSPQHF. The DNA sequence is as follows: TGTGCCACCAGCAGCAAATCAGGGTCCCCCCAGCATTTT.